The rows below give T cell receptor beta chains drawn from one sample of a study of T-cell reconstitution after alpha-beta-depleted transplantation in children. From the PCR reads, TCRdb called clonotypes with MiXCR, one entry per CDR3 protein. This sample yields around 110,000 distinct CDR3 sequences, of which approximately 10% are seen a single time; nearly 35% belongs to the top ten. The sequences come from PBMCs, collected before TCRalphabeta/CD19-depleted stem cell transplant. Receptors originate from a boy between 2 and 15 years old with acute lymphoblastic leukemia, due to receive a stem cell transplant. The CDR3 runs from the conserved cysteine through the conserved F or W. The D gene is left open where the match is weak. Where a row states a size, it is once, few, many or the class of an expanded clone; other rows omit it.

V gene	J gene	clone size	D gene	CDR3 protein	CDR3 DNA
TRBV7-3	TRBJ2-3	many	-	CASSLGGTTDTQYF	TGTGCCAGCAGCTTAGGGGGTACGACAGATACGCAGTATTTT
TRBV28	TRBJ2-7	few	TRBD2	CASRDGTSGNYEQYF	TGTGCCAGCAGAGATGGGACTAGCGGGAACTACGAGCAGTACTTC
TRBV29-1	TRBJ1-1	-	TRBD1	CSVVNRGTEAFF	TGCAGCGTTGTGAACAGGGGCACTGAAGCTTTCTTT
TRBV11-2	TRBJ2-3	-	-	CASSLSTGDTQYF	TGTGCCAGCAGCCTCAGCACAGGCGATACGCAGTATTTT
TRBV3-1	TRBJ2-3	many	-	CASSLRGPSTDTQYF	TGTGCCAGCAGCCTCCGAGGGCCTAGCACAGATACGCAGTATTTT
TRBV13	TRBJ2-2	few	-	CASSVYSGGELFF	TGTGCCAGCAGCGTATACAGCGGCGGGGAGCTGTTTTTT
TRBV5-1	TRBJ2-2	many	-	CASSSGDPERTGELFF	TGCGCCAGCAGCTCCGGGGATCCCGAAAGGACCGGGGAGCTGTTTTTT
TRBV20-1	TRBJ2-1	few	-	CSARTENYNEQFF	TGCAGTGCTCGGACCGAGAACTACAATGAGCAGTTCTTC
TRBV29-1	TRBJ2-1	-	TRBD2	CSVEAGGWNEQFF	TGCAGCGTTGAGGCGGGAGGCTGGAATGAGCAGTTCTTC
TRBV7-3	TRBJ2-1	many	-	CASSLAQTTEQFF	TGTGCCAGCAGCTTAGCCCAAACAACTGAGCAGTTCTTC
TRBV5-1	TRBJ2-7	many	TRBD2	CASSLGLAGGSYEQYF	TGCGCCAGCAGCTTGGGACTAGCGGGAGGCTCCTACGAGCAGTACTTC
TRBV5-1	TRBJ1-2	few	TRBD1	CASSPGQGAFHGYTF	TGCGCCAGCAGCCCAGGACAGGGGGCTTTTCATGGCTACACCTTC
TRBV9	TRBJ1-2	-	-	CASSVDRDGYTF	TGTGCCAGCAGCGTAGACCGAGATGGCTACACCTTC
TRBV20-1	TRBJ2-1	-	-	CSASGTIGNEQFF	TGCAGTGCTAGTGGTACAATCGGCAATGAGCAGTTCTTC
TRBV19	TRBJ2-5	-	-	CASSITGNQETQYF	TGTGCCAGTAGTATTACAGGGAATCAAGAGACCCAGTACTTC
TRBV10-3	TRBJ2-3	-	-	CAISPISVTSTDTQYF	TGTGCCATCAGCCCTATTAGCGTAACTAGCACAGATACGCAGTATTTT
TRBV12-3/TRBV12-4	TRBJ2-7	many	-	CASSDNRDQRPEQYF	TGTGCCAGCAGTGACAACCGGGATCAACGGCCCGAGCAGTACTTC
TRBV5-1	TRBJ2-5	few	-	CASSPDPGVNRRGTQYF	TGCGCCAGCAGCCCGGACCCAGGGGTAAATCGCCGGGGGACCCAGTACTTC